This TCR beta chain was captured in a study of control samples from healthy donors and cancer patients. The CDR3 has 14 amino acids. Per the germline V gene, CDR1 is SGHNT and CDR2 is YYREEE (reference sequence). V was shortened by 3 bases and J by 1 base, with 10 bases between the two germline ends. Generated by immunoSEQ multiplex PCR, the TCRdb table keeps only in-frame clones and is missing some. Here the sample spans about 130,000 clones, around 94% being singletons. This clonotype was obtained from a man in his fifties or sixties with colorectal cancer. Sequenced: PBMCs. The chain is built from TRBV5-4 and TRBJ2-5, with D unresolved. CDR3 nucleotides: TGTGCCAGCAGCTCCCCTAGGGCCCAAGAGACCCAGTACTTC. Translating gives CASSSPRAQETQYF.